The rows below give T cell receptor beta chains drawn from one sample of a study of T cell changes during pregnancy in multiple sclerosis. The assay was immunoSEQ multiplex PCR, and TCRdb's table has in-frame clones only and misses some. The sample has about 50,000 clones, 90% to 95% seen once. The material sequenced was CD4+ T cells from peripheral blood mononuclear cells, taken after pregnancy. The receptors were sampled from a female donor with multiple sclerosis, enrolled in a pregnancy study. The CDR3 runs from the conserved cysteine through the conserved F or W. A D gene is named only where the DNA matches it firmly. Only some rows state a clone size, as once, few, many or a class for expanded clones.

>TRBV19|NA|TRBJ2-5|once
CATRPGRSGISGRQETQYF
TGTGCCACTCGCCCCGGTAGGTCCGGCATCAGCGGAAGGCAAGAGACCCAGTACTTC
>TRBV5-1|NA|TRBJ1-1|NA
CASSPGGVGAFF
TGCGCCAGCAGCCCAGGCGGGGTTGGAGCTTTCTTT
>TRBV5-1|TRBD2|TRBJ2-1|NA
CASSRTWSGAYNEQFF
TGCGCCAGCAGCCGCACCTGGAGCGGGGCCTACAATGAGCAGTTCTTC
>TRBV5-1|NA|TRBJ2-7|NA
CASSLGLLGTYEQYF
TGCGCCAGCAGCTTGGGCCTCCTCGGGACCTACGAGCAGTACTTC
>TRBV7-2|TRBD2|TRBJ2-3|NA
CASSNKAGAYTDTQYF
TGTGCCAGCAGTAACAAAGCGGGAGCTTACACAGATACGCAGTATTTT
>TRBV7-9|NA|TRBJ1-1|NA
CASLGGVWNTEAFF
TGTGCCAGCCTGGGGGGGGTCTGGAACACTGAAGCTTTCTTT
>TRBV11-3|TRBD1|TRBJ2-5|NA
CASSSGQGAKETQYF
TGTGCCAGCAGCTCCGGACAGGGGGCAAAAGAGACCCAGTACTTC
>TRBV14|TRBD2|TRBJ2-1|NA
CASSQELAGFYNEQFF
TGTGCCAGCAGCCAAGAACTAGCGGGTTTTTACAATGAGCAGTTCTTC
>TRBV19|NA|TRBJ1-1|few
CASTRATGNTEAFF
TGTGCCAGTACCCGAGCGACAGGGAACACTGAAGCTTTCTTT
>TRBV29-1|NA|TRBJ2-7|NA
CSVVVKDNSYEQYF
TGCAGCGTTGTTGTGAAGGACAACTCCTACGAGCAGTACTTC